The 3 T cell receptor beta chains given below trace back to one sample, sequenced in a study of blood T cell repertoires in COVID-19. Repertoires were generated with immunoSEQ multiplex PCR, while TCRdb's copy carries only in-frame clones and drops some. The sample includes about 180,000 clones, 80% seen only once; the top ten take approximately 15%. Sequenced sample: PBMCs or T cells enriched from blood (not recorded which). The origin of the receptors is a man in his sixties who had been exposed to COVID-19.

In its sample, this clone was seen many times. The chain couples TRBV6-1 to TRBJ1-1, with a tentative D call TRBD1 (5 bases). Trimming pared 2 bases from V and 5 bases from J, leaving 15 bases between. Germline V gives CDR1 MNHNS, CDR2 SASEGT. CDR3 length: 15 residues. Here the CDR3 DNA reads TGTGCCAGCAGTGAAATACCGGGGGGGAGTACTGAAGCTTTCTTT. This codes for CASSEIPGGSTEAFF.

The chain employs TRBV6-2 or TRBV6-3 and TRBJ1-2, with TRBD1 matching over 8 bases. CDR1 and CDR2 from the germline V gene are MNHEY and SVGEGT. The CDR3 consists of 17 residues. After removal of 3 bases from V and 2 bases from J, the junction contained 11 bases not matched to a gene. Here the CDR3 reads CASSYTDRAVSNYGYTF. Here the CDR3 DNA reads TGTGCCAGCAGTTATACGGACAGGGCGGTCTCAAACTATGGCTACACCTTC.

This chain joins TRBV10-3 and TRBJ1-4, with D unresolved. V was clipped by 2 bases and J by 12 bases, with 7 bases between them. The CDR3 runs to 11 residues. Germline assignment: CDR1 ENHRY and CDR2 SYGVKD. CDR3 DNA sequence: TGTGCCATCAGTGAGAGGGAGGAACTGTTTTTT. Residues: CAISEREELFF.